Listed here is a single TCR beta chain. Its antigen is unknown. These data originate in a study of cytomegalovirus exposure and HLA in healthy donors. Regarding the study as a whole: In a later analysis, DRB1 alleles had the most associated TCRs; HLA-C alleles the fewest. The authors considered a cluster of highly shared sequence variants likely to be a sequencing artifact.

The PCR contained 60 Vbeta and 13 Jbeta primers. Clones were read by immunoSEQ multiplex PCR, and TCRdb kept only the in-frame ones, dropping some. The sample carries tens of thousands of clones, around 80% recorded once. The length of the CDR3 is 15 residues. Germline values: CDR1 MNHEY, CDR2 SVGAGI. V was clipped by 4 bases and J by 8 bases; unmatched bases: 9. The sequenced sample was PBMCs. V is TRBV6-5 and J is TRBJ1-4; TRBD1 agrees at 8 bases. This TCR came from a man younger than 30 in good health and CMV-seronegative. For the CDR3, the DNA is TGTGCCAGCAGTTCTACAGGGGGATTCGAGGAAAAACTGTTTTTT. Its translation: CASSSTGGFEEKLFF.